What follows is one T cell receptor beta chain and its context. The antigen it recognizes is unknown. Qualities for individual bases were not recorded, and no much larger clone is one base off. This sample was included in a study of T cells in lung cancer brain metastases (dated by TCRdb to 2016 to 2018). With regard to the full study: Of the approximately 22 patients, approximately 18 had a history of tobacco use, with a median of approximately 40 pack-years. Most of the roughly 20 patients received no interval therapy between primary and metastasis resection. Median interval between primary and brain metastasis specimen acquisition was 348 days. In this study, the TCR beta CDR3 repertoires of fully resected primary non-small cell lung cancers were compared with those of paired brain metastases. The cohort included some 20 patients who provided about 40 specimens, with each patient contributing one primary lung lesion and one brain metastasis. The median age of the patients at first diagnosis was around 54 years, and the group included 9 males and about eleven females. DNA integrity number averaged about 4 in both primary and metastatic specimens, with no significant difference between sites. The paper as a whole reports these results and caveats: Effects of preoperative corticosteroids on T cell infiltration in brain metastases could not be controlled. A significantly larger repertoire fraction was made up by the ten most abundant clones in brain metastases than in primaries, which was suggestive of clonal expansion. DNA fragmentation in the FFPE samples may have kept the complete infiltrating T cell repertoire from being retrieved. Significantly fewer unique productive clones were found in brain metastases than in paired primaries (median 1540 versus 4551). Most clones were lesion-specific, with limited overlap between paired lesions (mean Morisita index about 0.23).

Patients had resection either for delayed recurrence of a solitary brain metastasis or for synchronous oligometastatic disease. Patients with a history of multiple malignancies were excluded so that cancers other than NSCLC would not be included. Tumor areas were macrodissected from roughly 5 deparaffinized roughly 10 um unstained sections guided by marked H&E slides. All specimens were fixed in formalin and embedded in paraffin (FFPE). The AllPrep DNA/RNA FFPE Kit was used to extract genomic DNA. Deletion took 3 bases off V and 6 bases off J, with a span of 15 bases between the germline ends. The CDR3 spans 15 residues, from the cysteine through the phenylalanine. Only the CDR3 DNA stays, 45 bases, in frame from base 1. CDR1 and CDR2 (ENHRY, SYGVKD) derive from the germline V gene. Between roughly 2 and 5 ug genomic DNA was input per sample, with paired samples receiving equal DNA input. TCR beta libraries were built with the immunoSEQ hsTCRbeta Kit using multiplexed V and J gene primers in two PCR steps. The pooled libraries, together with positive and negative controls, were sequenced on an Illumina MiSeq running a 100-cycle paired-end protocol. In the paper's pipeline: Raw data were processed by the immunoSEQ vendor into normalized, annotated TCR beta repertoire reports. Richness was defined as unique clones by nucleotide sequence, and total richness was extrapolated with the iChao1 and Efron-Thisted estimators. Paired lesions were characterized and compared using Pielou's evenness, Simpson's index, top-ten clone proportional abundance, and the Morisita overlap index. The immuneACCESS repertoire file appears here via TCRdb, limited to in-frame rearrangements. These files lack a portion of the clones; in checked studies, under half of the deficit traces to unresolved V genes, and the cause of the others is not known. The V and J calls and clone size are taken from that table; D and trimming were inferred from the DNA. In this sample the table shows a few thousand clones, about 88% of which occur a single time. Clones ranked in the top ten supply less than 4.5% of the sample.

The sequencing input was tumor tissue from the primary lung tumor. Sample cell subset or site, as interpreted from the label and publication: primary lung cancer lesion. The V and J segments used are TRBV10-3 and TRBJ2-1; 6 matching bases give a weak D call of TRBD2. The TCR sequence derives from a man between 65 and 85 years old with non-small cell lung cancer. The DNA sequence reads TGTGCCATCAGTGAAGGTCGGGGAGGCATCAATGAGCAGTTCTTC. Its translation is CAISEGRGGINEQFF.